Each of the 17 T cell receptor beta chains below was sequenced from the same sample in a study of beta chain features in type 1 diabetes. Investigators reverse transcribed all isolated RNA, so they sequenced expressed TCRB transcripts. TCRdb's copy holds only in-frame clones and misses some; the assay was immunoSEQ multiplex PCR. The sample lists 300,000 to 450,000 clones, 10% to 15% occurring once. The specimen was naive CD4+ T cells from blood. The receptors stem from a man between 18 and 35 years old in good health.

In the case of this clone: Other DNA sequences in this sample translate to the same CDR3. CDR3 loop: CAWSRGDTQYF. The CDR3 DNA is TGTGCCTGGAGCCGGGGGGATACGCAGTATTTT. The chain has TRBV30 and TRBJ2-3; D might be TRBD2 (6 bases). From germline, CDR1 is GTSNPN and CDR2 SVGIG (reference sequence). V was pared by 3 bases and J by 6 bases, with 7 bases between. This CDR3 has 11 residues.

This chain joins TRBV5-4 and TRBJ2-1, with TRBD2 matching 10 bases. V lost 8 bases to trimming and J lost 4 bases; unmatched junction nucleotides: 9. This CDR3 contains 15 residues. Looked up from germline, CDR1 is SGHNT and CDR2 is YYREEE (reference sequence). The CDR3 DNA sequence: TGTGCCAGTACCAGAAGGGGACTAGCGTACAATGAGCAGTTCTTC. Its protein is CASTRRGLAYNEQFF.

The chain uses TRBV4-1 and TRBJ2-2; D is perhaps TRBD2 (6 bases). CDR1 and CDR2 from the germline V gene are MGHRA and YSYEKL. Trimming removed 3 bases at V and 8 bases at J, with 10 bases between. This CDR3 spans 13 amino acids. CDR3 nucleotides: TGCGCCAGCAGCCAGGGGGGAATGGGGGAGCTGTTTTTT. It codes for CASSQGGMGELFF.

Turning to this clone: At the DNA level, this CDR3 is encoded by other sequences in the same sample as well. The chain links TRBV28 to TRBJ2-7; D call uncertain. The CDR3 runs 13 residues. The ends were cut back, 3 bases at V and 1 base at J, with 7 bases in the middle. Germline V gene data show CDR1 as MDHEN and CDR2 as SYDVKM. The CDR3 region is CASSLPGSYEQYF. In DNA form, the CDR3 reads TGTGCCAGCAGTTTGCCAGGTTCCTACGAGCAGTACTTC.

The chain combines TRBV25-1 with TRBJ2-2, with D possibly being TRBD2 (5 bases). Germline V gene lookup returns CDR1 MGHDK and CDR2 SYGVNS. Trimming stripped 5 bases from V and 6 bases from J, with 16 bases between. This CDR3 contains 15 residues. For the CDR3, the DNA is TGTGCCAGCAGTCAACGGCGGGCCAGCGCCGGGGAGCTGTTTTTT. Translated: CASSQRRASAGELFF.

V is TRBV7-9 and J is TRBJ1-4, with 9 bases matching TRBD1. CDR3 length equals 17 residues. Germline-derived CDR1 and CDR2 are SEHNR and FQNEAQ (reference sequence). V lost 0 bases, J lost 7 bases, and 9 bases stayed unmatched. The CDR3 is CASSLATGGGLGEKLFF. CDR3 bases: TGTGCCAGCAGCTTAGCAACAGGGGGCGGACTGGGTGAAAAACTGTTTTTT.

The table lists this clone with a few counts. V gene TRBV25-1 combines with J gene TRBJ2-2; 7 bases are a match to TRBD2. Looked up from germline, CDR1 is MGHDK and CDR2 is SYGVNS. V shed 4 bases and J 6 bases; nucleotides not matched to a gene: 5. The CDR3 loop spans 14 amino acids. The CDR3 region has the DNA TGTGCCAGCAGTGTTCCAGGGAGGGCCGGGGAGCTGTTTTTT. This sequence encodes CASSVPGRAGELFF.

This chain connects TRBV6-5 to TRBJ1-1; no firm D call. Germline CDR1 is MNHEY and CDR2 is SVGAGI. V was clipped by 6 bases and J by 2 bases, with 7 bases between them. This CDR3 region has 12 residues. CDR3 amino acids: CASRKSNTEAFF. CDR3 DNA: TGTGCCAGCAGGAAGAGTAACACTGAAGCTTTCTTT.

The rearrangement uses TRBV27 and TRBJ1-6, with D unclear. Germline CDR1 is MNHEY and CDR2 is SMNVEV (reference sequence). V lost 2 bases to trimming and J lost 7 bases, with 9 bases between them. This CDR3 contains 14 residues. The DNA for the CDR3 is TGTGCCAGCAGTTTACGGACTTTCAATTCACCCCTCCACTTT. Translation gives CASSLRTFNSPLHF.

CDR3 in amino acids: CASSALDSGYNEQFF. CDR3 coding DNA: TGTGCCAGTAGCGCATTGGACAGTGGCTACAATGAGCAGTTCTTC. The chain recombines TRBV19 with TRBJ2-1; maybe TRBD1 (6 bases). Germline V gene data show CDR1 as LNHDA and CDR2 as SQIVND (reference sequence). Trimming stripped 6 bases from V and 3 bases from J, with 15 bases between. The CDR3 extends over 15 amino acids.

The chain couples TRBV7-9 to TRBJ1-1; TRBD1 agrees at 9 bases. Germline V CDR1 and CDR2: SEHNR, FQNEAQ (reference sequence). The CDR3 is 14 amino acids. Losses at the gene ends were 3 bases for V and 3 bases for J; bases not matched to a gene: 2. Here the CDR3 DNA reads TGTGCCAGCAGCTTGGGACAGGGTGACACTGAAGCTTTCTTT. Its translation: CASSLGQGDTEAFF. The whole variable domain, filled in from reference TRBV7-9 and TRBJ1-1, reads DTGVSQNPRHKITKRGQNVTFRCDPISEHNRLYWYRQTLGQGPEFLTYFQNEAQLEKSRLLSDRFSAERPKGSFSTLEIQRTEQGDSAMYLCASSLGQGDTEAFFGQGTRLTVV.

This clone has a handful of counts. V usage is TRBV18 and J usage is TRBJ1-1; D remains ambiguous. From germline, CDR1 is KGHSH and CDR2 LQKENI. Between the trimmed V and J ends, which lost 2 bases and 8 bases, there was a span of 12 bases. The CDR3 is 13 residues long. The CDR3: CASSPFGEHEAFF. The CDR3 nucleotides read TGTGCCAGCTCACCATTCGGGGAGCACGAAGCTTTCTTT.

This clone was seen a handful of times. V gene TRBV11-1 combines with J gene TRBJ2-7, with TRBD1 matching over 9 bases. Germline values: CDR1 SGHAT, CDR2 FQDESV (reference sequence). There are 16 residues in the CDR3. J gave up 4 bases and V 6 bases, and 13 bases lay outside the gene matches. The CDR3 reads CASRSLPGQGLYEQYF. The CDR3 DNA reads as TGTGCCAGCAGATCTCTGCCGGGACAGGGCCTATACGAGCAGTACTTC.

The chain has TRBV7-6 and TRBJ1-1, with 8 bases fitting TRBD1. After removal of 5 bases from V and 5 bases from J, the junction contained 7 bases not matched to a gene. The germline V gene encodes CDR1 SGHVS and CDR2 FNYEAQ. The CDR3 has 14 amino acids. The CDR3 sequence: CASSERTGRTEAFF. The CDR3 bases are TGTGCCAGCAGCGAGAGGACAGGGAGAACTGAAGCTTTCTTT.

This clone appeared a few times. J is TRBJ2-1 and V is TRBV18; TRBD2 matches 10 bases. V lost 2 bases to trimming and J lost 6 bases; unmatched junction nucleotides: 4. The germline CDR1 and CDR2 sequences are KGHSH and LQKENI. The CDR3 has 15 residues. CDR3 sequence (DNA): TGTGCCAGCTCACCATACAGCGGGGGGGCCAATGAGCAGTTCTTC. Amino acids: CASSPYSGGANEQFF.

This clone was found a few times. The chain has TRBV28 and TRBJ2-7; D not certain. Trimming shortened V by 8 bases and J by 3 bases, and 8 bases separated the two germline ends. CDR1 and CDR2 (germline): MDHEN, SYDVKM. The CDR3 has 11 residues. CDR3 sequence reads: CASWNSYEQYF. The CDR3 nucleotides are TGTGCCAGCTGGAACAGCTACGAGCAGTACTTC.

This clone was counted a few times. The same CDR3 is also encoded by other DNA sequences in this sample. The CDR3 DNA reads as TGTGCCAGCAGCGACGGACAGGGGAACACTGAAGCTTTCTTT. Protein: CASSDGQGNTEAFF. The gene calls are TRBV2 and TRBJ1-1; TRBD1 aligns across 8 bases. With 6 bases clipped from V and 1 base from J, the junction kept 4 bases outside the gene matches. Germline lookup yields CDR1 SNHLY and CDR2 FYNNEI. The CDR3 is 14 amino acids.